This T cell receptor (beta chain) was identified during a study of human T cells and chemical hapten exposure. Within the library, unique molecular identifiers were attached to each individual cDNA molecule. Original processing methods: Per sample, the median was about 95,000 TCRs, with values from around 24,000 to 710,000. TCRdb re-called the RACE reads through MiXCR, storing one row per CDR3 protein. The V and J calls shown here were made by TCRdb, not taken from the authors' results. This table holds roughly 71,000 distinct CDR3 sequences, approximately 10% found once. The time point was: patch test 3, about 24 weeks after DPC sensitization. Specified treatment: therapeutic diphenylcyclopropenone sensitization with weekly scalp DPC. Prior to each patch test being applied, blood was drawn. The sequencing here drew on whole blood, taken in connection with sensitization to the hapten diphenylcyclopropenone (DPC). The clonotype was recovered from a woman aged 45-65 years with alopecia areata. Some clones in this sample may be carry-over from other donors' samples.

The CDR3 sequence: CASRAGDQPQHF. The CDR3 DNA sequence: TGTGCCAGCAGGGCAGGGGATCAGCCCCAGCATTTT. This chain connects TRBV6-5 to TRBJ1-5; D is perhaps TRBD1 (6 bases). CDR1 MNHEY and CDR2 SVGAGI come from the germline V gene. This CDR3 contains 12 residues. The V end lost 6 bases, the J end lost 5 bases, and 8 bases lay between the germline ends.